These 31 T cell receptor beta chains share one sample of origin, sequenced in a study of cytomegalovirus exposure and HLA in healthy donors. The PCR ran on 60 Vbeta and 13 Jbeta primers. Libraries were prepared by immunoSEQ multiplex PCR; TCRdb keeps only in-frame clonotypes and omits some of them. The table lists about 180,000 clones, 70% to 85% of them singletons, with about 1.5% in the top ten. The sequenced material came from PBMCs. The receptors stem from a woman in her thirties in good health and CMV-seropositive.

This clone came up a few times. This sequence joins TRBV19 and TRBJ2-1; 11 bases match TRBD2. The CDR3 has 16 residues. Germline CDR1 reads LNHDA; CDR2 reads SQIVND (reference sequence). V lost 3 bases, J lost 4 bases, and 5 bases stayed unmatched. CDR3 in amino acids: CASSIVGLAEYNEQFF. In DNA form, the CDR3 reads TGTGCCAGTAGTATCGTGGGACTAGCGGAGTACAATGAGCAGTTCTTC.

The chain carries TRBV5-6 and TRBJ2-5, with TRBD2 matching 8 bases. V lost 4 bases, J lost 4 bases, and 6 bases stayed unmatched. The length of the CDR3 is 14 residues. Germline V lookup: CDR1 SGHDT, CDR2 YYEEEE. The CDR3 DNA follows: TGTGCCAGCAGCCCCCTGGCGGGGGGAGAGACCCAGTACTTC. Protein product: CASSPLAGGETQYF.

This rearrangement joins TRBV6-1 to TRBJ1-2; TRBD1 aligns across 8 bases. The CDR3 is 12 residues long. The trim removed 4 bases at V and 10 bases at J, leaving 5 bases unmatched. Per germline, CDR1 MNHNS and CDR2 SASEGT. CDR3 protein: CASSGLTGAYTF. The CDR3 region has the DNA TGTGCCAGCAGTGGACTGACAGGGGCCTACACCTTC.

The chain joins TRBV19 to TRBJ1-4; 8 bases line up with TRBD1. Per germline, CDR1 LNHDA and CDR2 SQIVND (reference sequence). Unmatched junction bases numbered 9, after V lost 5 bases and J lost 7 bases. The CDR3 totals 15 residues. This CDR3 is CASSRGQGGAEKLFF. The DNA for the CDR3 is TGTGCCAGTAGTCGAGGACAGGGAGGAGCTGAAAAACTGTTTTTT.

The chain is built from TRBV15 and TRBJ1-3; the D gene is possibly TRBD1 (5 bases). The CDR3 is made up of 16 amino acids. V dropped 0 bases and J dropped 4 bases, with 13 bases sitting between them. The germline gives CDR1 LNHNV, CDR2 YYDKDF (reference sequence). The CDR3 bases are TGTGCCACCAGCAGAGATCGGGGGGTAGAAGGAAACACCATATATTTT. Protein: CATSRDRGVEGNTIYF.

This clone was seen a handful of times. The gene calls are TRBV11-2 and TRBJ1-4; a possible D gene is TRBD1 (5 bases). V lost 5 bases to trimming and J lost 8 bases, with 15 bases between them. Germline V gene data show CDR1 as SGHAT and CDR2 as FQNNGV. The CDR3 is 14 residues long. The CDR3 bases are TGTGCCAGCAGCCCGACCCGGGCAGGGGAAAAACTGTTTTTT. Translated, it gives CASSPTRAGEKLFF.

The V and J genes are TRBV5-1 and TRBJ2-5; 15 bases match TRBD2. Germline values: CDR1 SGHRS, CDR2 YFSETQ. V trimming: 4 bases; J trimming: 2 bases; junction bases outside the gene matches: 3. This CDR3 contains 16 residues. The CDR3 DNA sequence: TGCGCCAGCAGCCGGGGACTAGCGGGAGGTCAAGAGACCCAGTACTTC. Protein sequence: CASSRGLAGGQETQYF. The full variable domain, with the rest looked up from reference TRBV5-1 and TRBJ2-5, is KAGVTQTPRYLIKTRGQQVTLSCSPISGHRSVSWYQQTPGQGLQFLFEYFSETQRNKGNFPGRFSGRQFSNSRSEMNVSTLELGDSALYLCASSRGLAGGQETQYFGPGTRLLVL.

This clone showed up just once. This sequence joins TRBV15 and TRBJ1-1; no reliable D call. Per germline, CDR1 LNHNV and CDR2 YYDKDF (reference sequence). V gave up 0 bases and J gave up 1 base, with 15 bases separating them. The CDR3 consists of 17 residues. CDR3 in DNA: TGTGCCACCAGCAGAGATTTCAGGCCAGACCCGAACACTGAAGCTTTCTTT. Protein sequence: CATSRDFRPDPNTEAFF.

The J gene is TRBJ1-4, the V gene TRBV10-3; D remains unclear. Germline V lookup: CDR1 ENHRY, CDR2 SYGVKD. V was pared by 2 bases and J by 7 bases, with 14 bases between. The CDR3 covers 15 residues. The CDR3 region has the DNA TGTGCCATCAGTGAGCCAACGGCCGGAGGTGAAAAACTGTTTTTT. Translated: CAISEPTAGGEKLFF.

The gene calls are TRBV19 and TRBJ2-1; D unresolved. The CDR3 sequence is 15 residues long. Germline V gene lookup returns CDR1 LNHDA and CDR2 SQIVND (reference sequence). V was trimmed by 2 bases and J by 6 bases, leaving 14 bases between them. The CDR3 reads CASSIHISTVNEQFF. In DNA form, the CDR3 reads TGTGCCAGTAGTATACATATATCAACGGTCAATGAGCAGTTCTTC.

This chain links TRBV7-6 with TRBJ2-2, with D possibly TRBD1 on 5 matching bases. The germline V and J ends were trimmed by 1 base and 5 bases, with 11 bases remaining between them. The CDR3 consists of 15 residues. Germline V gene lookup returns CDR1 SGHVS and CDR2 FNYEAQ. The CDR3 nucleotides are TGTGCCAGCAGCTTAGTCCCATCAGGGACCGGGGAGCTGTTTTTT. Protein sequence: CASSLVPSGTGELFF.

The gene calls are TRBV2 and TRBJ2-2; 10 positions agree with TRBD2. This CDR3 has 17 residues. Per germline, CDR1 SNHLY and CDR2 FYNNEI. J lost 1 base, V lost 2 bases, and 4 bases had no gene match. CDR3 protein: CASSELGLAVNTGELFF. The CDR3 region has the DNA TGTGCCAGCAGTGAACTCGGACTAGCGGTGAACACCGGGGAGCTGTTTTTT. Variable domain in full (rest from reference TRBV2 and TRBJ2-2): EPEVTQTPSHQVTQMGQEVILRCVPISNHLYFYWYRQILGQKVEFLVSFYNNEISEKSEIFDDQFSVERPDGSNFTLKIRSTKLEDSAMYFCASSELGLAVNTGELFFGEGSRLTVL.

CDR3 residues: CASSQEVETPTYEQYF. DNA for the CDR3: TGTGCCAGCAGCCAAGAGGTTGAAACTCCAACCTACGAGCAGTACTTC. J is TRBJ2-7 and V is TRBV4-2; no definite D call. CDR1 is LGHNA, CDR2 YNFKEQ, per germline. The CDR3 sequence is 16 residues long. V shed 0 bases and J shed 2 bases, with 14 bases lying between them.

V usage is TRBV2 and J usage is TRBJ2-3; unclear D gene. Germline V lookup: CDR1 SNHLY, CDR2 FYNNEI. This CDR3 has 14 residues. V gave up 6 bases and J gave up 0 bases, with 10 bases separating them. DNA of the CDR3: TGTGCCAGCAGGAGGTCCATTAGCACAGATACGCAGTATTTT. Translated: CASRRSISTDTQYF.

The CDR3 nucleotides are TGTGCCAGCAGCTTACCTCTAGCGGACAGCTCCTACAATGAGCAGTTCTTC. Protein product: CASSLPLADSSYNEQFF. V is TRBV11-3 and J is TRBJ2-1; D is possibly TRBD2 (7 bases). Trimming removed 2 bases from V and 0 bases from J, with 14 bases in between. Germline CDR1 reads SGHNT; CDR2 reads YENEEA. This CDR3 comprises 17 residues.

This clone was detected a few times. The V gene is TRBV5-4, the J gene TRBJ2-3, with 9 bases aligning to TRBD1. With V trimmed by 1 base and J by 5 bases, 5 bases remained unmatched. Looked up from germline, CDR1 is SGHNT and CDR2 is YYREEE (reference sequence). This CDR3 is 15 amino acids long. The DNA of the CDR3 is TGTGCCAGCAGCTTGACGGGACAGGGAGGAGATACGCAGTATTTT. This gives the protein CASSLTGQGGDTQYF.

The table lists this clone with a few counts. The CDR3: CASSGTTNTEAFF. The CDR3 nucleotides read TGTGCCAGCAGCGGAACTACAAACACTGAAGCTTTCTTT. This chain links TRBV14 with TRBJ1-1; D not certain. Germline CDR1 SGHDN, CDR2 FVKESK. V was shortened by 5 bases and J by 2 bases, with 9 bases between the two germline ends. The length of the CDR3 is 13 residues.

V gene TRBV7-2 combines with J gene TRBJ2-7; D perhaps matches TRBD2 (5 bases). The V gene lost 0 bases and the J gene lost 5 bases, with 11 bases spanning the gap. The germline V gene has CDR1 SGHTA and CDR2 FQGNSA. The length of the CDR3 is 14 residues. CDR3 region: CASSLARTENEQYF. The CDR3 nucleotides are TGTGCCAGCAGCTTAGCCAGGACTGAGAACGAGCAGTACTTC.

The rearrangement links TRBV5-1 to TRBJ2-5, with TRBD2 as a possible D gene (6 bases). Germline V gene lookup returns CDR1 SGHRS and CDR2 YFSETQ. The CDR3 sequence is 14 residues long. V dropped 4 bases and J dropped 2 bases, with 12 bases sitting between them. This chain's CDR3 is CASSAGLAQETQYF. CDR3 DNA: TGCGCCAGCAGCGCGGGACTTGCACAAGAGACCCAGTACTTC.

The chain joins TRBV19 to TRBJ2-7; a possible D gene is TRBD2 (5 bases). The CDR3 totals 13 residues. Germline V gene data show CDR1 as LNHDA and CDR2 as SQIVND (reference sequence). The germline V and J ends were trimmed by 7 bases and 3 bases, with 13 bases remaining between them. CDR3 nucleotide sequence: TGTGCCAGTACCGGCCAAGCGGTCTACGAGCAGTACTTC. The encoded protein is CASTGQAVYEQYF.

This chain uses TRBV10-3 with TRBJ2-1; 11 nucleotides line up with TRBD2. CDR1 and CDR2 from the germline V gene are ENHRY and SYGVKD. CDR3 length: 13 amino acids. V trimming: 8 bases; J trimming: 4 bases; junction bases outside the gene matches: 1. In nucleotides, the CDR3 is TGTGCCATCGGACTAGCGGGTTACAATGAGCAGTTCTTC. Translating gives CAIGLAGYNEQFF.

The chain has TRBV19 and TRBJ1-5; 7 bases line up with TRBD1. CDR3 length equals 15 residues. Germline V gene lookup returns CDR1 LNHDA and CDR2 SQIVND (reference sequence). V was pared by 5 bases and J by 3 bases, with 7 bases of the junction left unmatched. In DNA, the CDR3 is TGTGCCAGTAGTTCCGACAGGGTTGACAATCAGCCCCAGCATTTT. Protein: CASSSDRVDNQPQHF.

V and J are TRBV6-5 and TRBJ1-6, with 7 bases lining up with TRBD1. The trim removed 2 bases at V and 10 bases at J, leaving 11 bases unmatched. The length of the CDR3 is 16 residues. CDR1 MNHEY and CDR2 SVGAGI come from the germline V gene. The CDR3 spells CASSYLGGVRGSPLHF. The CDR3 nucleotides read TGTGCCAGCAGTTACCTAGGGGGCGTTCGTGGATCACCCCTCCACTTT.

This clone was seen a few times. This rearrangement joins TRBV4-1 to TRBJ2-6; no clear D gene. Germline V lookup: CDR1 MGHRA, CDR2 YSYEKL. This CDR3 contains 20 residues. The V and J ends lost 1 base and 0 bases respectively, with 19 bases between them. CDR3 coding DNA: TGCGCCAGCAGCCAAGGGAGTGGTGGCAGACCCAGCTCTGGGGCCAACGTCCTGACTTTC. This translates into CASSQGSGGRPSSGANVLTF.

This clone showed up just a few times. The chain combines TRBV5-5 with TRBJ2-7; 9 positions match TRBD2. Per germline, CDR1 SGHKS and CDR2 YYEKEE (reference sequence). Unmatched junction bases numbered 18, after V lost 0 bases and J lost 2 bases. This CDR3 contains 20 residues. CDR3: CASSLEVSVSGSPSTYEQYF. CDR3 nucleotides: TGTGCCAGCAGCTTGGAGGTTTCGGTTAGCGGGAGTCCTTCAACCTACGAGCAGTACTTC.

The chain couples TRBV19 to TRBJ2-1; 10 positions agree with TRBD2. Germline assignment: CDR1 LNHDA and CDR2 SQIVND (reference sequence). J lost 2 bases, V lost 8 bases, and 6 bases had no gene match. This CDR3 region has 15 residues. CDR3 in DNA: TGTGCCAGTGGTCTCCTAGCGGGAGCCTACAATGAGCAGTTCTTC. This translates into CASGLLAGAYNEQFF.

The genes are TRBV10-3 and TRBJ1-1, with 7 bases aligning to TRBD1. CDR1 and CDR2 from the germline V gene are ENHRY and SYGVKD. The CDR3 totals 13 residues. Trimming at V came to 2 bases and at J to 4 bases, leaving 1 base not matched to a gene. CDR3 region: CAISEAGGTEAFF. The CDR3 coding sequence is TGTGCCATCAGTGAGGCAGGGGGCACTGAAGCTTTCTTT.

The rearrangement links TRBV6-1 to TRBJ2-3; 13 bases match TRBD2. The CDR3 is made up of 17 amino acids. The germline CDR1 and CDR2 sequences are MNHNS and SASEGT. The trim removed 4 bases at V and 6 bases at J, leaving 10 bases unmatched. In nucleotides, the CDR3 is TGTGCCAGCAGTGTACTAGCGGGAGGGCTACCCCTGGATACGCAGTATTTT. Translating it yields CASSVLAGGLPLDTQYF.

The genes are TRBV5-6 and TRBJ2-7, with D unclear. The V end was cut by 2 bases, the J end by 3 bases, with 9 bases between. The CDR3 spans 13 residues. Germline lookup yields CDR1 SGHDT and CDR2 YYEEEE. CDR3 residues: CASSLIDSYEQYF. The CDR3 DNA reads TGTGCCAGCAGCTTAATCGATAGCTACGAGCAGTACTTC.

The chain uses TRBV6-1 and TRBJ2-3, with unresolved D. Germline CDR1 is MNHNS and CDR2 is SASEGT. The CDR3 sequence is 13 residues long. V lost 4 bases and J 2 bases, leaving 7 bases between the germline ends. The CDR3: CASSVGHTDTQYF. Written as DNA, the CDR3 is TGTGCCAGCAGTGTTGGCCACACAGATACGCAGTATTTT.

The rearrangement uses TRBV7-2 and TRBJ2-2, with 7 nucleotides matching TRBD2. CDR3 size: 15 residues. Unmatched junction bases numbered 7, after V lost 6 bases and J lost 3 bases. In germline, CDR1 is SGHTA, CDR2 FQGNSA. CDR3 DNA: TGTGCCAGCAGTTCCGGACTAGTCGACACCGGGGAGCTGTTTTTT. Protein sequence: CASSSGLVDTGELFF.